This entry lists 16 T cell receptor beta chains sequenced from one sample in a study of T cells after yellow fever vaccination. Using its own MiXCR run on the 5' RACE reads, TCRdb lists one record per CDR3 protein. The sample consists of approximately 120,000 distinct CDR3 sequences, 6.5% to 8% of them appearing once. The specimen was CD4+ T cells sorted from PBMCs, collected 10 to 11 days after the first yellow fever vaccination. The receptors come from a young man who received the YFV17D yellow fever vaccine.

This clonotype has ten or more counts. J is TRBJ2-7 and V is TRBV2, with no clear D. The ends were cut back, 6 bases at V and 2 bases at J, with 8 bases in the middle. CDR3 length: 12 amino acids. Germline CDR1 and CDR2: SNHLY and FYNNEI. CDR3 region: CASRVTTYEQYF. The CDR3 DNA sequence: TGTGCCAGCAGGGTGACAACCTACGAGCAGTACTTC.

This clonotype has a count of ten or more. This sequence joins TRBV3-1 and TRBJ1-2; D is unresolved. This CDR3 has 11 residues. Germline V gene sequence: CDR1 LGHDT, CDR2 YNNKEL (reference sequence). With 3 bases removed from V and 6 bases from J, the gap between germline ends came to 5 bases. CDR3 DNA sequence: TGTGCCAGCAGCCAGAGGGATGGCTACACCTTC. Translating gives CASSQRDGYTF.

The table lists this clonotype with many counts. The CDR3 region is CASGLGTASHEQYV. DNA for the CDR3: TGTGCTAGTGGCCTCGGGACGGCTTCGCACGAGCAGTACGTC. The chain employs TRBV12-5 and TRBJ2-7; D possibly matches TRBD1 or TRBD2 (5 bases each). Trimming removed 6 bases from V and 5 bases from J, with 17 bases in between. This CDR3 comprises 14 residues. The germline V gene encodes CDR1 LGHNT and CDR2 FRNRAP.

This clonotype was seen a few times. The chain is built from TRBV18 and TRBJ2-3, with D possibly being TRBD2 (6 bases). The CDR3 sequence is 15 residues long. Trimming took off 3 bases at V and 5 bases at J, with 15 bases between the two ends. Germline V gene sequence: CDR1 KGHSH, CDR2 LQKENI. The CDR3: CASSPSGGVIDTQYF. CDR3 nucleotides: TGTGCCAGCTCACCCTCTGGCGGGGTGATAGATACGCAGTATTTT.

This clonotype was found many times. One end of the junction does not line up with germline, which may come from a read error. The chain joins TRBV7-9 to TRBJ2-1, with D uncertain. The CDR3 has 8 amino acids. Germline values: CDR1 SEHNR, CDR2 FQNEAQ (reference sequence). The CDR3 loop reads CASSADRF. CDR3 coding DNA: TGTGCCAGCAGCGCGGACCGCTTC.

Regarding this clonotype: A much larger clone differs by one base, so this may be a read error. The V gene is TRBV7-8, the J gene TRBJ1-4, with D tentatively TRBD1 (6 bases). This CDR3 is 16 amino acids long. Trimming stripped 5 bases from V and 0 bases from J, with 13 bases between. Germline V gives CDR1 SGHVS, CDR2 FQNEAQ. CDR3 coding DNA: TGTGCCAGCAGCCCATACAGGGTTACAACTAATGAAAAACTGTTTTTT. Translation: CASSPYRVTTNEKLFF.

This clonotype was picked up a small number of times. The genes are TRBV4-2 and TRBJ1-4; unclear D gene. Trimming took off 0 bases at V and 0 bases at J, with 8 bases between the two ends. Germline V gene lookup returns CDR1 LGHNA and CDR2 YNFKEQ. There are 16 residues in the CDR3. The CDR3 spells CASSQEVGATNEKLFF. The CDR3 region has the DNA TGTGCCAGCAGCCAAGAGGTTGGTGCAACTAATGAAAAACTGTTTTTT.

This clonotype showed up many times. DNA of the CDR3: TGTGCCAGCAGTTTAGGGAACTATGGCTACACCTTC. Encoded protein: CASSLGNYGYTF. The chain recombines TRBV12-3 or TRBV12-4 with TRBJ1-2; D not resolved. Trimming stripped 1 base from V and 2 bases from J, with 2 bases between. This CDR3 region has 12 residues.

By sample share, this clonotype is medium-sized. CDR3 region: CASSLGAQSYNEQFF. CDR3 sequence (DNA): TGTGCCAGCAGCTTGGGGGCTCAATCCTACAATGAGCAGTTCTTC. This sequence joins TRBV7-2 and TRBJ2-1; tentative D call: TRBD1 (6 bases). Germline V gene lookup returns CDR1 SGHTA and CDR2 FQGNSA. Trimming pared 3 bases from V and 1 base from J, leaving 10 bases between. This CDR3 has 15 residues.

This clonotype was observed once. It may be a read error: a sequence one base away is much more abundant. The CDR3 DNA sequence: TGTGCCAGCAGTTACTCGACTCCGGATTGGAATTCACCCCTCCACTTT. It codes for CASSYSTPDWNSPLHF. The chain joins TRBV6-5 to TRBJ1-6; D ambiguous. This CDR3 is 16 amino acids long. Trimming removed 0 bases at V and 7 bases at J, with 13 bases between. Per the germline V gene, CDR1 is MNHEY and CDR2 is SVGAGI.

The J gene is TRBJ2-2, the V gene TRBV20-1, with 8 bases that match TRBD1. Per the germline V gene, CDR1 is DFQATT and CDR2 is SNEGSKA (reference sequence). With 6 bases clipped from V and 7 bases from J, the junction kept 10 bases outside the gene matches. The CDR3 consists of 14 residues. This CDR3 reads CSARDRLVGGELFF. The CDR3 DNA follows: TGCAGTGCCCGGGACAGGCTGGTCGGCGGGGAGCTGTTTTTT.

This clonotype was counted ten times or more. Here the CDR3 reads CASSLSELADTQYF. The CDR3 coding sequence is TGTGCCAGCAGCTTATCCGAGCTCGCAGATACGCAGTATTTT. This rearrangement joins TRBV7-9 to TRBJ2-3; no reliable D call. V gave up 2 bases and J gave up 4 bases, with 10 bases separating them. Germline V gene sequence: CDR1 SEHNR, CDR2 FQNEAQ (reference sequence). The CDR3 is 14 residues long.

Many counts were recorded for this clonotype. This chain connects TRBV4-3 to TRBJ1-1, with D unresolved. Trimming took off 6 bases at V and 2 bases at J, with 13 bases between the two ends. In germline, CDR1 is LGHNA, CDR2 YSLEER. The CDR3 is 14 amino acids. The CDR3 here is CASSPPPGNTEAFF. The CDR3, as DNA: TGCGCCAGCAGTCCTCCCCCAGGCAACACTGAAGCTTTCTTT.

This clonotype was counted ten times or more. The rearrangement links TRBV5-5 to TRBJ2-7; 10 bases fit TRBD2. The V gene end was trimmed by 4 bases and the J gene end by 6 bases; junction bases not matched to a gene: 7. Germline V lookup: CDR1 SGHKS, CDR2 YYEKEE (reference sequence). CDR3 length equals 14 residues. The chain's CDR3 is CASSAGLAVPEQYV. The CDR3, as DNA: TGTGCCAGCAGCGCCGGACTAGCGGTGCCCGAGCAGTACGTC.

This clonotype occurred many times. V and J are TRBV2 and TRBJ2-7; TRBD2 aligns across 12 bases. Per germline, CDR1 SNHLY and CDR2 FYNNEI. After removal of 6 bases from V and 4 bases from J, the junction contained 4 bases not matched to a gene. This CDR3 region has 14 residues. The CDR3 spells CASRSTSGGYEQYF. The CDR3 DNA reads as TGTGCCAGCAGGTCGACTAGCGGGGGTTACGAGCAGTACTTC.

This clonotype was observed many times. This rearrangement joins TRBV5-5 to TRBJ2-5; unclear D gene. Trimming left V 5 bases short and J 4 bases short, with 21 bases between. The CDR3 runs 16 residues. Germline assignment: CDR1 SGHKS and CDR2 YYEKEE (reference sequence). CDR3 bases: TGTGCCAGCAGTCACGGACCAACGACTTTCCGAGAGACCCAGTACTTC. This codes for CASSHGPTTFRETQYF.